This TCR beta chain was recorded in a study of shared clonotypes between healthy human individuals. Across the whole study: The people who gave samples were a couple of women and a few men aged 18 to 49. Study outcomes and limitations: Clonotype sharing among the donors was expected to vary with sequencing depth. Though the depth was large, rarefaction showed that sorted-subset sequencing was incomplete.

Points on this clone: What it binds is unknown.

Positive CCR7 selection of CD45RO-negative cells yielded the naive CD8 cells, and terminally differentiated effector memory CD45RA+ cells were excluded. Trimming stripped 0 bases from V and 3 bases from J, with 14 bases between. The CDR3 runs to 17 residues. Germline CDR1 reads LGHNA; CDR2 reads YSLEER. The protocol was immunoSEQ multiplex PCR, while the TCRdb copy is restricted to in-frame clones and leaves out a portion. Here the sample spans just over 2,000,000 clones, approximately 94% being singletons. The receptor was isolated from a man aged 18 to 35 in good health. The chain employs TRBV4-3 and TRBJ2-2; a possible D gene is TRBD2 (6 bases). The sequenced sample was naive CD8+ T cells sorted from blood. In DNA form, the CDR3 reads TGCGCCAGCAGCCAAGATTGGTCGGGAGACTACACCGGGGAGCTGTTTTTT. It encodes CASSQDWSGDYTGELFF.